The text below deals with one T cell receptor (beta chain). With V trimmed by 3 bases and J by 8 bases, 7 bases remained unmatched. Germline-derived CDR1 and CDR2 are MRHNA and SNTAGT. The CDR3 totals 15 residues. The data derive from a study of blood T cell repertoires in COVID-19. Assay: immunoSEQ multiplex PCR; the TCRdb copy retains only in-frame clones and omits some. The sample has 350,000 to 450,000 clones; around 89% are singletons. This TCR was recovered from a woman aged 40 to 50 with COVID-19, enrolled during active disease. This rearrangement joins TRBV6-4 to TRBJ2-1; 10 positions match TRBD2. The sequenced sample consisted of peripheral blood. The CDR3 sequence: CASSEKSGGADEQFF. The CDR3 nucleotides read TGTGCCAGCAGTGAAAAAAGCGGGGGGGCAGATGAGCAGTTCTTC.